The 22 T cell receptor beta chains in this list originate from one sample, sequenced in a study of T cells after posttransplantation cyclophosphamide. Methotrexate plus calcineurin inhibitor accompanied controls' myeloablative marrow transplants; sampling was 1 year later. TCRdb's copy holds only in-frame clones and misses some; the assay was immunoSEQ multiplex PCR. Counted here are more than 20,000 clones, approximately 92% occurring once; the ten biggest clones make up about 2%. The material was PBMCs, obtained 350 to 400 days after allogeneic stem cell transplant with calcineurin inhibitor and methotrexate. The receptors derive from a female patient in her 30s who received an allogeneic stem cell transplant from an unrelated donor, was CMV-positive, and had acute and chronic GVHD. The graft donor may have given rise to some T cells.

The CDR3 here is CASRPSSGRGSYNEQFF. The CDR3 DNA reads as TGTGCCAGCAGACCCTCTAGCGGGAGAGGCTCCTACAATGAGCAGTTCTTC. The chain has TRBV28 and TRBJ2-1; 10 nucleotides match TRBD2. After removal of 6 bases from V and 0 bases from J, the junction contained 8 bases not matched to a gene. Germline values: CDR1 MDHEN, CDR2 SYDVKM. The CDR3 has 17 amino acids.

The CDR3 spells CSARQGYEQYF. As DNA, the CDR3 is TGCAGTGCTAGGCAGGGCTACGAGCAGTACTTC. The chain uses TRBV20-1 and TRBJ2-7, with D tentatively TRBD1 (5 bases). The V gene lost 3 bases and the J gene lost 3 bases, with 6 bases spanning the gap. CDR3 size: 11 residues. The V gene's germline CDR1 is DFQATT and CDR2 SNEGSKA (reference sequence).

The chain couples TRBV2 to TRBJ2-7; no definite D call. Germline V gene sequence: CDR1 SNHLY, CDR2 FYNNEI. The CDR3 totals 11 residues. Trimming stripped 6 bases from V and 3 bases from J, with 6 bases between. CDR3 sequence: CASSVGYEQYV. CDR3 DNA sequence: TGTGCCAGCAGCGTGGGCTACGAGCAGTACGTC.

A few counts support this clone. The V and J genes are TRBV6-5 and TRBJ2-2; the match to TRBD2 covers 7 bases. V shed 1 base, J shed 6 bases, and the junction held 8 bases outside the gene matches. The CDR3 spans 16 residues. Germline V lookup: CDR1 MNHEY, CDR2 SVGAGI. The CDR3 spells CASSYFPPGGSGELFF. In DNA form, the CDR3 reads TGTGCCAGCAGTTACTTCCCCCCCGGGGGGTCCGGGGAGCTGTTTTTT.

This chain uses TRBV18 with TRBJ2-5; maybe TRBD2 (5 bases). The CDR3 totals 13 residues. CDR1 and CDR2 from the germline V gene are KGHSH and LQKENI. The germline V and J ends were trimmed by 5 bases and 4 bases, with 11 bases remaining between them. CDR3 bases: TGTGCCAGCTCATCGGGGTTTGGAGAGACCCAGTACTTC. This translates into CASSSGFGETQYF.

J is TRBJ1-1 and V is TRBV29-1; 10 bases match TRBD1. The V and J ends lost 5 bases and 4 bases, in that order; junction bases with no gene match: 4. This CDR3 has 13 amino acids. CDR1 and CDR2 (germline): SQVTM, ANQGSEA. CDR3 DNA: TGCAGCGTTTGGACAGGGGGTGGCACTGAAGCTTTCTTT. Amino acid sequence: CSVWTGGGTEAFF.

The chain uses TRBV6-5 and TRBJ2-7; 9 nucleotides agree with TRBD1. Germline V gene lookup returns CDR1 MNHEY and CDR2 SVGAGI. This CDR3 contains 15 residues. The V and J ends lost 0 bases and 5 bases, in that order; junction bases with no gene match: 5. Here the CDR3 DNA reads TGTGCCAGCAGTTACTCGAGGGACAGGGTACACGAGCAGTACTTC. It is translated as CASSYSRDRVHEQYF.

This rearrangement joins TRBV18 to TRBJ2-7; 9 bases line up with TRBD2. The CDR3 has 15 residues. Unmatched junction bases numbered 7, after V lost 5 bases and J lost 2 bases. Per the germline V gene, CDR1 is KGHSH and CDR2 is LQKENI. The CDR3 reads CASSAKTSGPYEQYF. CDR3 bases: TGTGCCAGCTCAGCCAAGACTAGCGGACCCTACGAGCAGTACTTC.

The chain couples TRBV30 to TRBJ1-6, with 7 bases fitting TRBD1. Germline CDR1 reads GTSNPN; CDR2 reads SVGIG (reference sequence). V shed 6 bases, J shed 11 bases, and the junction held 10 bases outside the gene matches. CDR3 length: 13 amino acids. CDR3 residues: CACPGAGGTPLHF. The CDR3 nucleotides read TGTGCCTGCCCCGGGGCAGGGGGGACACCCCTCCACTTT.

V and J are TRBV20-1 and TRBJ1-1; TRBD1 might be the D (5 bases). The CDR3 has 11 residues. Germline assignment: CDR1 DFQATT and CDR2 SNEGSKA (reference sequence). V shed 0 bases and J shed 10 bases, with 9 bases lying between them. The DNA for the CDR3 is TGCAGTGCTAGAGATAACGGGGGAGCTTTCTTT. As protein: CSARDNGGAFF.

The CDR3 DNA reads as TGTGCCAGCAGTTTGACAAATTACAATGAGCAGTTCTTC. This translates into CASSLTNYNEQFF. The V and J genes are TRBV27 and TRBJ2-1, with D hard to call. Germline V CDR1 and CDR2: MNHEY, SMNVEV (reference sequence). The CDR3 covers 13 residues. Trimming took 3 bases from V and 4 from J, leaving 7 bases between them.

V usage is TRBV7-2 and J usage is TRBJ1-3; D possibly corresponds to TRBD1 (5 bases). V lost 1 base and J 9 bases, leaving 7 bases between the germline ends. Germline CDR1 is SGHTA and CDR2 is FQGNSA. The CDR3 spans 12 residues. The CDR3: CASSLDRGTIYF. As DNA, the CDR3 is TGTGCCAGCAGCTTAGATAGGGGCACCATATATTTT. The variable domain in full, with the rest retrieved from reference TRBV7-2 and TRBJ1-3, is GAGVSQSPSNKVTEKGKDVELRCDPISGHTALYWYRQSLGQGLEFLIYFQGNSAPDKSGLPSDRFSAERTGGSVSTLTIQRTQQEDSAVYLCASSLDRGTIYFGEGSWLTVV.

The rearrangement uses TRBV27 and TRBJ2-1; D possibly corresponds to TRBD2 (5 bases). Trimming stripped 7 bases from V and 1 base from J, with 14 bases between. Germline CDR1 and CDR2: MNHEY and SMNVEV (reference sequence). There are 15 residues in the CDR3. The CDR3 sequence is CASNLWSGSYNEQFF. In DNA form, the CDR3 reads TGTGCCAGCAATCTCTGGTCGGGGTCCTACAATGAGCAGTTCTTC.

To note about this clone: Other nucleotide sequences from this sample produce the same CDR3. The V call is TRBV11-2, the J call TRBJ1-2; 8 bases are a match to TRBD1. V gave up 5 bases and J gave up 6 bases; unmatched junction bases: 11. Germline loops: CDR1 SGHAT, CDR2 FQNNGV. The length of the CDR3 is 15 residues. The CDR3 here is CASSKIRGPMDGYTF. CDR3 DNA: TGTGCCAGCAGCAAAATCAGGGGGCCTATGGATGGCTACACCTTC. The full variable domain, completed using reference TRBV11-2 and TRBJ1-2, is EAGVAQSPRYKIIEKRQSVAFWCNPISGHATLYWYQQILGQGPKLLIQFQNNGVVDDSQLPKDRFSAERLKGVDSTLKIQPAKLEDSAVYLCASSKIRGPMDGYTFGSGTRLTVV.

Here the CDR3 reads CATSRDTGGQPQHF. The DNA for the CDR3 is TGTGCCACCAGCAGAGATACAGGCGGACAGCCCCAGCATTTT. V usage is TRBV15 and J usage is TRBJ1-5; D possibly corresponds to TRBD1 (5 bases). This CDR3 is 14 amino acids long. Trimming took off 0 bases at V and 7 bases at J, with 10 bases between the two ends. CDR1 and CDR2 from the germline V gene are LNHNV and YYDKDF (reference sequence).

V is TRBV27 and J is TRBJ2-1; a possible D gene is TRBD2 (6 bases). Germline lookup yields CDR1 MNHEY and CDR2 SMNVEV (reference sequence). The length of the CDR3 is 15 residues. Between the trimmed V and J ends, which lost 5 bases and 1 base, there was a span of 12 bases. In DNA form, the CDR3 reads TGTGCCAGCAGTCCCCTCGGGGGTTCCTACAATGAGCAGTTCTTC. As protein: CASSPLGGSYNEQFF.

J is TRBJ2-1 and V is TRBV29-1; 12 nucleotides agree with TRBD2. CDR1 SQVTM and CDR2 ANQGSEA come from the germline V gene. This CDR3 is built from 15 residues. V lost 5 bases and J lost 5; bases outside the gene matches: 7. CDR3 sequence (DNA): TGCAGCGTTCCAAGACTAGCGGGAGTAAACAATGAGCAGTTCTTC. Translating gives CSVPRLAGVNNEQFF.

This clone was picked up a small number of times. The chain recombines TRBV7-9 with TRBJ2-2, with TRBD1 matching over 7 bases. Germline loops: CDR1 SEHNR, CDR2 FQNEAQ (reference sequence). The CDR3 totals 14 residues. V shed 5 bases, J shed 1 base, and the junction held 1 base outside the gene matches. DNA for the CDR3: TGTGCCAGCAGCAGACAGGGGAACACCGGGGAGCTGTTTTTT. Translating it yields CASSRQGNTGELFF.

The CDR3 reads CASSEAMEGYEQYF. The CDR3, as DNA: TGTGCCAGCAGTGAAGCCATGGAGGGGTACGAGCAGTACTTC. The chain links TRBV6-1 to TRBJ2-7; perhaps TRBD2 as D (6 bases). This CDR3 contains 14 residues. Germline V gives CDR1 MNHNS, CDR2 SASEGT. The ends were cut back, 0 bases at V and 4 bases at J, with 10 bases in the middle.

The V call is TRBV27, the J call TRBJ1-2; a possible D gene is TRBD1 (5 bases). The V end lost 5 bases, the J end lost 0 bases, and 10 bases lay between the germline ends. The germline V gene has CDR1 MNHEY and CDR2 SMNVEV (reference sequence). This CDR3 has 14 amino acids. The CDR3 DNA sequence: TGTGCCAGCAGTCCCCCAGGGTCTAACTATGGCTACACCTTC. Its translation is CASSPPGSNYGYTF.

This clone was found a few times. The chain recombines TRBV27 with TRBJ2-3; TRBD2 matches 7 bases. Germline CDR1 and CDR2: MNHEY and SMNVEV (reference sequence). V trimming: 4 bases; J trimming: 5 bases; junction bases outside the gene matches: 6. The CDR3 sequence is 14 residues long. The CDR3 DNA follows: TGTGCCAGCAGTTCGAGCGGGATGCTAGATACGCAGTATTTT. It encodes CASSSSGMLDTQYF.

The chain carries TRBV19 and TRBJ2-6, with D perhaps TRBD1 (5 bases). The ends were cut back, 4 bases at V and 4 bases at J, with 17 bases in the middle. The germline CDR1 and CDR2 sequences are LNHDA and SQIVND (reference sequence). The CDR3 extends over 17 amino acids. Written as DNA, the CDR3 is TGTGCCAGTAGTAAGAAGGGGATTGGTTCGGGGGCCAACGTCCTGACTTTC. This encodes CASSKKGIGSGANVLTF.